These T cell receptor beta chains were read from a single sample in a study of PD-L1 blockade in urothelial cancer. TCRdb keeps only in-frame clones here, not all; method: immunoSEQ multiplex PCR. The repertoire has around 100,000 clones, about 85% of them found once; the top ten carry 2% to 3%. The sample was PBMCs, taken around atezolizumab (anti-PD-L1) treatment. The receptors come from a man between 50 and 59 years old with urothelial cancer. The CDR3 runs from the conserved cysteine through the conserved F or W. Each record gives: D gene, clone size, V gene, J gene, CDR3 protein, CDR3 DNA. The D gene is left open where the match is weak. Clone sizes are given selectively: once, few, many, or a class where the clone is expanded.

d_gene: TRBD1
abundance: once
v_gene: TRBV2
j_gene: TRBJ1-5
CDR3aa: CASRGTGLSNQPQHF
CDR3nt: TGTGCCAGCAGGGGGACAGGCCTAAGCAATCAGCCCCAGCATTTT

d_gene: NA
abundance: NA
v_gene: TRBV18
j_gene: TRBJ2-1
CDR3aa: CASSPGLSSYNEQFF
CDR3nt: TGTGCCAGCTCACCAGGGCTGAGCTCCTACAATGAGCAGTTCTTC

d_gene: NA
abundance: NA
v_gene: TRBV6-5
j_gene: TRBJ1-5
CDR3aa: CASSYLTGNQPQHF
CDR3nt: TGTGCCAGCAGTTACTTAACAGGCAATCAGCCCCAGCATTTT

d_gene: TRBD1
abundance: NA
v_gene: TRBV19
j_gene: TRBJ2-1
CDR3aa: CASNPTGYNEQFF
CDR3nt: TGTGCCAGTAACCCGACAGGGTACAATGAGCAGTTCTTC

d_gene: TRBD1
abundance: once
v_gene: TRBV28
j_gene: TRBJ2-6
CDR3aa: CASSLGTGSGANVLTF
CDR3nt: TGTGCCAGCAGTCTAGGGACAGGCTCTGGGGCCAACGTCCTGACTTTC

d_gene: NA
abundance: few
v_gene: TRBV6-1
j_gene: TRBJ1-1
CDR3aa: CASSEIRQGNTEAFF
CDR3nt: TGTGCCAGCAGTGAAATCCGTCAGGGGAACACTGAAGCTTTCTTT

d_gene: NA
abundance: NA
v_gene: TRBV7-2
j_gene: TRBJ1-1
CDR3aa: CASSLLAGNTEAFF
CDR3nt: TGTGCCAGCAGCTTACTGGCGGGGAACACTGAAGCTTTCTTT

d_gene: NA
abundance: NA
v_gene: TRBV4-2
j_gene: TRBJ2-3
CDR3aa: CASSREHRNTDTQYF
CDR3nt: TGTGCCAGCAGCCGCGAGCACCGAAACACAGATACGCAGTATTTT

d_gene: TRBD1
abundance: NA
v_gene: TRBV7-9
j_gene: TRBJ1-3
CDR3aa: CASSLAIPGTGDLNTIYF
CDR3nt: TGTGCCAGCAGCTTAGCTATCCCGGGGACAGGGGATTTAAACACCATATATTTT

d_gene: TRBD2
abundance: NA
v_gene: TRBV28
j_gene: TRBJ2-1
CDR3aa: CASSLQPGLAEYNEQFF
CDR3nt: TGTGCCAGCAGTTTGCAACCGGGACTAGCGGAATACAATGAGCAGTTCTTC

d_gene: NA
abundance: NA
v_gene: TRBV18
j_gene: TRBJ2-2
CDR3aa: CASSPGARTGELFF
CDR3nt: TGTGCCAGCTCACCGGGGGCGCGTACCGGGGAGCTGTTTTTT

d_gene: TRBD2
abundance: NA
v_gene: TRBV14
j_gene: TRBJ2-2
CDR3aa: CASSPRAGGSGELFF
CDR3nt: TGTGCCAGCAGTCCTAGGGCGGGAGGCTCCGGGGAGCTGTTTTTT

d_gene: NA
abundance: NA
v_gene: TRBV5-1
j_gene: TRBJ1-2
CDR3aa: CASSTDGLNYGYTF
CDR3nt: TGCGCCAGCAGCACTGACGGGTTGAACTATGGCTACACCTTC

d_gene: NA
abundance: NA
v_gene: TRBV7-9
j_gene: TRBJ2-1
CDR3aa: CASSPSFAYNEQFF
CDR3nt: TGTGCCAGCAGCCCTAGCTTTGCCTACAATGAGCAGTTCTTC

d_gene: NA
abundance: NA
v_gene: TRBV15
j_gene: TRBJ2-1
CDR3aa: CATSRAGREQFF
CDR3nt: TGTGCCACCAGCAGAGCCGGGAGAGAGCAGTTCTTC

d_gene: NA
abundance: NA
v_gene: TRBV19
j_gene: TRBJ2-7
CDR3aa: CASSIPGAYEQYF
CDR3nt: TGTGCCAGTAGCATTCCCGGGGCCTACGAGCAGTACTTC

d_gene: NA
abundance: NA
v_gene: TRBV19
j_gene: TRBJ1-2
CDR3aa: CASSLLGTGNGYTF
CDR3nt: TGTGCCAGTAGCCTACTAGGAACAGGGAACGGCTACACCTTC

d_gene: NA
abundance: NA
v_gene: TRBV11-2
j_gene: TRBJ2-5
CDR3aa: CASSLLPEGETQYF
CDR3nt: TGTGCCAGCAGCTTATTACCGGAGGGTGAGACCCAGTACTTC

d_gene: NA
abundance: NA
v_gene: TRBV4-1
j_gene: TRBJ1-1
CDR3aa: CASSPGQLQKNTEAFF
CDR3nt: TGCGCCAGCAGCCCAGGACAGCTACAAAAGAACACTGAAGCTTTCTTT

d_gene: NA
abundance: NA
v_gene: TRBV19
j_gene: TRBJ1-2
CDR3aa: CASTPASGVGGYTF
CDR3nt: TGTGCCAGTACCCCAGCCTCGGGGGTGGGTGGCTACACCTTC

d_gene: NA
abundance: NA
v_gene: TRBV30
j_gene: TRBJ1-2
CDR3aa: CAWSVQRGGLSGYTF
CDR3nt: TGTGCCTGGAGTGTACAGCGGGGGGGGCTCAGTGGCTACACCTTC

d_gene: TRBD2
abundance: once
v_gene: TRBV5-1
j_gene: TRBJ2-1
CDR3aa: CASSLGLAANNEQFF
CDR3nt: TGCGCCAGCAGCTTGGGCCTAGCGGCCAACAATGAGCAGTTCTTC

d_gene: NA
abundance: NA
v_gene: TRBV6-1
j_gene: TRBJ2-1
CDR3aa: CASSEGSSSYNEQFF
CDR3nt: TGTGCCAGCAGTGAAGGGAGTAGCTCCTACAATGAGCAGTTCTTC

d_gene: NA
abundance: NA
v_gene: TRBV9
j_gene: TRBJ2-2
CDR3aa: CASSVEGFPGELFF
CDR3nt: TGTGCCAGCAGCGTAGAGGGGTTCCCCGGGGAGCTGTTTTTT

d_gene: NA
abundance: NA
v_gene: TRBV7-6
j_gene: TRBJ2-1
CDR3aa: CASSLSTDYNEQFF
CDR3nt: TGTGCCAGCAGCTTATCGACAGACTACAATGAGCAGTTCTTC

d_gene: NA
abundance: NA
v_gene: TRBV2
j_gene: TRBJ1-1
CDR3aa: CASANRVMNTEAFF
CDR3nt: TGTGCCAGCGCGAACAGGGTTATGAACACTGAAGCTTTCTTT

d_gene: NA
abundance: NA
v_gene: TRBV11-2
j_gene: TRBJ1-5
CDR3aa: CASSVDSANQPQHF
CDR3nt: TGTGCCAGCAGCGTCGACAGTGCCAATCAGCCCCAGCATTTT

d_gene: NA
abundance: NA
v_gene: TRBV7-6
j_gene: TRBJ2-4
CDR3aa: CASSSQAGPSYF
CDR3nt: TGTGCCAGCAGTTCCCAGGCGGGGCCTTCTTACTTC

d_gene: NA
abundance: NA
v_gene: TRBV5-4
j_gene: TRBJ2-6
CDR3aa: CASTRSGANVLTF
CDR3nt: TGTGCCAGCACCCGGTCGGGGGCCAACGTCCTGACTTTC

d_gene: TRBD1
abundance: NA
v_gene: TRBV19
j_gene: TRBJ1-5
CDR3aa: CATRDRGDQPQHF
CDR3nt: TGTGCCACCAGAGACAGGGGAGATCAGCCCCAGCATTTT

d_gene: NA
abundance: once
v_gene: TRBV2
j_gene: TRBJ2-6
CDR3aa: CAGEVGANVLTF
CDR3nt: TGTGCCGGGGAGGTTGGGGCCAACGTCCTGACTTTC

d_gene: NA
abundance: once
v_gene: TRBV28
j_gene: TRBJ2-1
CDR3aa: CASPSRDNEQFF
CDR3nt: TGTGCCAGCCCTTCCCGCGACAATGAGCAGTTCTTC

d_gene: TRBD1
abundance: NA
v_gene: TRBV15
j_gene: TRBJ1-1
CDR3aa: CATSDGQGATEAFF
CDR3nt: TGTGCCACCTCAGACGGACAGGGGGCTACTGAAGCTTTCTTT

d_gene: TRBD2
abundance: NA
v_gene: TRBV27
j_gene: TRBJ2-7
CDR3aa: CASSPSGFYEQYF
CDR3nt: TGTGCCAGCAGTCCTAGCGGGTTCTACGAGCAGTACTTC

d_gene: NA
abundance: few
v_gene: TRBV21-1
j_gene: TRBJ2-7
CDR3aa: CASSKTGNEQYF
CDR3nt: TGTGCCAGCAGCAAGACGGGGAACGAGCAGTACTTC

d_gene: TRBD1
abundance: NA
v_gene: TRBV4-1
j_gene: TRBJ1-2
CDR3aa: CASSTTLEQGANYGYTF
CDR3nt: TGCGCCAGCAGCACCACACTAGAACAGGGGGCAAACTATGGCTACACCTTC

d_gene: TRBD2
abundance: NA
v_gene: TRBV7-2
j_gene: TRBJ2-5
CDR3aa: CASSLERDETQYF
CDR3nt: TGTGCCAGCAGCTTAGAGCGGGACGAGACCCAGTACTTC

d_gene: TRBD1
abundance: NA
v_gene: TRBV7-2
j_gene: TRBJ1-5
CDR3aa: CASSLRGHQPQHF
CDR3nt: TGTGCCAGCAGCTTAAGGGGGCATCAGCCCCAGCATTTT

d_gene: TRBD2
abundance: NA
v_gene: TRBV11-2
j_gene: TRBJ2-1
CDR3aa: CASSWEGWGNEQFF
CDR3nt: TGTGCCAGCAGTTGGGAGGGTTGGGGCAATGAGCAGTTCTTC

d_gene: TRBD1
abundance: NA
v_gene: TRBV25-1
j_gene: TRBJ1-2
CDR3aa: CASSPGTGKVGYTF
CDR3nt: TGTGCCAGCTCGCCCGGGACAGGGAAGGTCGGCTACACCTTC

d_gene: NA
abundance: NA
v_gene: TRBV18
j_gene: TRBJ2-1
CDR3aa: CASSRKLSTDEQFF
CDR3nt: TGTGCCAGCTCACGAAAGCTGAGTACAGATGAGCAGTTCTTC

d_gene: TRBD2
abundance: NA
v_gene: TRBV5-1
j_gene: TRBJ2-3
CDR3aa: CASSRDGTSGRSVVDTQYF
CDR3nt: TGCGCCAGCAGCCGCGATGGGACTAGCGGGAGGTCCGTGGTCGATACGCAGTATTTT

d_gene: TRBD2
abundance: NA
v_gene: TRBV4-1
j_gene: TRBJ2-1
CDR3aa: CASSHPAGLAESNEQFF
CDR3nt: TGCGCCAGCAGCCACCCAGCCGGACTAGCGGAGTCCAATGAGCAGTTCTTC

d_gene: NA
abundance: NA
v_gene: TRBV28
j_gene: TRBJ1-5
CDR3aa: CASSLQGWSQPQHF
CDR3nt: TGTGCCAGCAGTTTACAGGGTTGGTCTCAGCCCCAGCATTTT

d_gene: NA
abundance: NA
v_gene: TRBV28
j_gene: TRBJ2-3
CDR3aa: CASSLQVEGSADTQYF
CDR3nt: TGTGCCAGCAGTTTACAAGTTGAGGGTTCGGCAGATACGCAGTATTTT

d_gene: NA
abundance: NA
v_gene: TRBV6-5
j_gene: TRBJ1-6
CDR3aa: CASSYGGLYNSPLHF
CDR3nt: TGTGCCAGCAGTTACGGGGGCCTTTATAATTCACCCCTCCACTTT

d_gene: TRBD1
abundance: NA
v_gene: TRBV19
j_gene: TRBJ1-5
CDR3aa: CASSILGQGAYSNQPQHF
CDR3nt: TGTGCCAGTAGTATATTGGGACAGGGGGCTTATAGCAATCAGCCCCAGCATTTT